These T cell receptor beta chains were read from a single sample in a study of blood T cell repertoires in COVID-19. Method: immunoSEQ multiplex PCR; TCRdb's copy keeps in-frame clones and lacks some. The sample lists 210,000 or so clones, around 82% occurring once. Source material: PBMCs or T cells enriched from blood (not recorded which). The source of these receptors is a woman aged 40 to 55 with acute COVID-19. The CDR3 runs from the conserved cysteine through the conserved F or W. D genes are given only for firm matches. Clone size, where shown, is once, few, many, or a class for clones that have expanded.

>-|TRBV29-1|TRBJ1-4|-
CSVEANEKLFF
TGCAGCGTTGAAGCGAATGAAAAACTGTTTTTT
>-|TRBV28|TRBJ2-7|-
CASSLIDYRYEQYF
TGTGCCAGCAGTTTGATTGACTATAGGTACGAGCAGTACTTC
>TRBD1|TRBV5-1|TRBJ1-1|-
CASSPKGQGDEAFF
TGCGCCAGCAGCCCGAAAGGACAGGGGGATGAAGCTTTCTTT
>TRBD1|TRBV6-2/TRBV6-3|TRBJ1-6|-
CASSYRTGRNSPLHF
TGTGCCAGCAGTTACCGGACAGGGAGGAATTCACCCCTCCACTTT
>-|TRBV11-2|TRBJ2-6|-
CASSLQGLSGANVLTF
TGTGCCAGCAGCTTACAGGGACTCTCTGGGGCCAACGTCCTGACTTTC
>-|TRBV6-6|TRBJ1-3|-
CASSYSEISGNTIYF
TGTGCCAGCAGTTACTCTGAGATCTCTGGAAACACCATATATTTT
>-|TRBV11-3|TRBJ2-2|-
CASSLDTNTGELFF
TGTGCCAGCAGCTTGGACACAAACACCGGGGAGCTGTTTTTT
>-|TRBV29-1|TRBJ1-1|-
CSVVQGFTEAFF
TGCAGCGTTGTGCAGGGATTCACTGAAGCTTTCTTT
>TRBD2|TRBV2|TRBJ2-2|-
CASTREGLRTGELFF
TGTGCCAGCACTCGGGAGGGCCTTCGCACCGGGGAGCTGTTTTTT
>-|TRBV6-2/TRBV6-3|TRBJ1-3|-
CASSSTGNTIYF
TGTGCCAGCAGTTCTACTGGAAACACCATATATTTT
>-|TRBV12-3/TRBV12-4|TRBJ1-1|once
CASSPHRAPEAFF
TGTGCCAGCAGTCCGCACAGGGCTCCTGAAGCTTTCTTT
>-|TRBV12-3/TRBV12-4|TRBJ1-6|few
CASSLVENSPLHF
TGTGCCAGCAGTTTAGTCGAGAATTCACCCCTCCACTTT
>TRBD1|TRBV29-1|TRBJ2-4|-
CSVERGQIQYF
TGCAGCGTTGAAAGGGGGCAGATTCAGTACTTC
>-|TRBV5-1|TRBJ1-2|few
CASSLDNSWGYTF
TGCGCCAGCAGCTTGGACAACAGCTGGGGCTACACCTTC
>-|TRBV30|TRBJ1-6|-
CAWRDSYSPLHF
TGTGCCTGGAGGGACAGTTATTCACCCCTCCACTTT
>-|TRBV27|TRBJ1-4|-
CASSLSGYNEKLFF
TGTGCCAGCAGTTTATCCGGGTACAACGAAAAACTGTTTTTT
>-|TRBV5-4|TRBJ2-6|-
CASSPGHGSGANVLTF
TGTGCCAGCAGCCCGGGACACGGGTCTGGGGCCAACGTCCTGACTTTC
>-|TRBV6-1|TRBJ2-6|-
CASSEAGLSGANVLTF
TGTGCCAGCAGTGAAGCGGGGCTTTCTGGGGCCAACGTCCTGACTTTC
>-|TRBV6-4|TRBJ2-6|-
CASSDSGAPGANVLTF
TGTGCCAGCAGTGACTCAGGGGCCCCTGGGGCCAACGTCCTGACTTTC
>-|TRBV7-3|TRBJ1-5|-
CASSQAGVNQPQHF
TGTGCCAGCAGCCAGGCAGGGGTTAATCAGCCCCAGCATTTT
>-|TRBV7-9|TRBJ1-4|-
CASSFEGSGEKLFF
TGTGCCAGCAGCTTCGAGGGAAGTGGAGAAAAACTGTTTTTT
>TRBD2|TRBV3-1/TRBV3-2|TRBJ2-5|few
CASSETGGVKTQYF
TGTGCCAGCAGCGAAACGGGGGGAGTGAAGACCCAGTACTTC
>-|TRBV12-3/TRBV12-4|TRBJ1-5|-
CASSSGGPQHF
TGTGCCAGCAGTTCCGGGGGGCCCCAGCATTTT
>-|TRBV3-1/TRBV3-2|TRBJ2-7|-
CASSHRGRSSYEQYF
TGTGCCAGCAGCCACAGGGGTCGGAGCTCCTACGAGCAGTACTTC
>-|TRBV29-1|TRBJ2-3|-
CSVDPAEAWTDTQYF
TGCAGCGTTGATCCGGCGGAGGCTTGGACAGATACGCAGTATTTT
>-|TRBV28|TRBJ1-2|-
CASSSGGYTF
TGTGCCAGCAGTTCAGGGGGCTACACCTTC
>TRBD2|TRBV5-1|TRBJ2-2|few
CASSLTSGGASGELFF
TGCGCCAGCAGCTTGACTAGCGGGGGGGCCTCCGGGGAGCTGTTTTTT
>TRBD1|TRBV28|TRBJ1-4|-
CASSNQGGEKLFF
TGTGCCAGCAGTAACCAGGGGGGTGAAAAACTGTTTTTT
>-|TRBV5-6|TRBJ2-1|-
CASSLGGASYNEQFF
TGTGCCAGCAGCTTGGGTGGGGCTTCCTACAATGAGCAGTTCTTC
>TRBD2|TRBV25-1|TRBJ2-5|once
CASSESLAGTETQYF
TGTGCCAGCAGTGAATCCCTAGCGGGAACAGAGACCCAGTACTTC
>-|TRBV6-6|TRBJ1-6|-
CASSYREGTDSSPLHF
TGTGCCAGCAGTTACAGAGAGGGAACGGATTCTTCACCCCTCCACTTT
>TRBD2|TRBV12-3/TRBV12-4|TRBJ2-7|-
CASRPGTSYEQYF
TGTGCCAGCAGGCCCGGGACTAGCTACGAGCAGTACTTC
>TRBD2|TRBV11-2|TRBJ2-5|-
CASSLLAGTQYF
TGTGCCAGCAGTCTTCTAGCGGGTACCCAGTACTTC
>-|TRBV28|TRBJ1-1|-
CATRPPSTEAFF
TGTGCCACCAGACCCCCGAGCACTGAAGCTTTCTTT
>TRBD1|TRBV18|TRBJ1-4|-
CASCPGGFGEKLFF
TGTGCCAGCTGCCCAGGGGGCTTCGGAGAAAAACTGTTTTTT
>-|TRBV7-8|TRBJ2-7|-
CASSLASGRGSYEQYF
TGTGCCAGCAGCTTAGCGTCCGGCAGGGGTTCGTACGAGCAGTACTTC
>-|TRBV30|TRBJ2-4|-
CAWSRSVLAKNIQYF
TGTGCCTGGAGCCGGTCCGTTCTAGCCAAAAACATTCAGTACTTC
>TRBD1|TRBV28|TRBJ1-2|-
CASSSSPGGVRGYTF
TGTGCCAGCAGTTCAAGTCCAGGGGGCGTCCGTGGCTACACCTTC
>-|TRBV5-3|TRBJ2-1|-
CARSFFREQFF
TGTGCCAGAAGCTTCTTCAGGGAGCAGTTCTTC
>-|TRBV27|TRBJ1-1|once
CASSLSGLGNTEAFF
TGTGCCAGCAGTTTGTCGGGACTGGGGAACACTGAAGCTTTCTTT
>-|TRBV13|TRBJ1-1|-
CASSPRRDTEAFF
TGTGCCAGCAGCCCCAGGAGGGACACTGAAGCTTTCTTT
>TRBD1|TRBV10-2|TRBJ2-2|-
CASRQQGAGTGELFF
TGCGCCAGCAGACAACAGGGGGCAGGGACCGGGGAGCTGTTTTTT
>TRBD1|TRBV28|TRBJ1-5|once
CASSPRTRGTRTGFHQPQHF
TGTGCCAGCAGTCCACGAACCCGAGGAACCCGGACAGGATTTCATCAGCCCCAGCATTTT
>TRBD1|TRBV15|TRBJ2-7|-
CATSRDPGQGVHEQYF
TGTGCCACCAGCAGAGACCCGGGACAGGGGGTCCACGAGCAGTACTTC
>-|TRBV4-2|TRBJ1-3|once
CASSQADRPSGNTIYF
TGTGCCAGCAGCCAAGCCGACAGGCCCTCTGGAAACACCATATATTTT
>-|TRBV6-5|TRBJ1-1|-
CASRPAGAYTEAFF
TGTGCCAGCAGACCAGCGGGGGCCTACACTGAAGCTTTCTTT
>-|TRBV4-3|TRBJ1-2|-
CASSQDRGGVYGYTF
TGCGCCAGCAGCCAAGATCGGGGGGGGGTCTATGGCTACACCTTC
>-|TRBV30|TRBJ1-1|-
CAWSFGGGTEAFF
TGTGCCTGGAGTTTCGGGGGGGGGACTGAAGCTTTCTTT
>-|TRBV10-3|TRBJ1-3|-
CAISGTRVTSGNTIYF
TGTGCCATATCCGGGACAAGAGTAACCTCTGGAAACACCATATATTTT
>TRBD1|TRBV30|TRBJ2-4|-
CAWNQGQVDKNIQYF
TGTGCCTGGAATCAAGGACAGGTAGACAAAAACATTCAGTACTTC
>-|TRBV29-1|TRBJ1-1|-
CSVDLTTVEAFF
TGCAGCGTCGACCTAACTACGGTTGAAGCTTTCTTT
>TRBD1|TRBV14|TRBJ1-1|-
CASRTGGTGAMNTEAFF
TGTGCCAGCAGAACAGGGGGAACCGGGGCAATGAACACTGAAGCTTTCTTT
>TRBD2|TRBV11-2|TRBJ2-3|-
CASRGGPHSTDTQYF
TGTGCCAGCAGGGGAGGGCCGCATTCCACAGATACGCAGTATTTT
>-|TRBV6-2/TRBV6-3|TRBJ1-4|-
CASSYAGANEKLFF
TGTGCCAGCAGTTACGCGGGGGCTAATGAAAAACTGTTTTTT
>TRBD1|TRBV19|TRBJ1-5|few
CASRVQGAGDQPQHF
TGTGCCAGTAGGGTACAGGGGGCTGGCGATCAGCCCCAGCATTTT
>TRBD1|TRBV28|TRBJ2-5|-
CASSLSGQGQETQYF
TGTGCCAGCAGTTTATCTGGACAGGGCCAGGAGACCCAGTACTTC
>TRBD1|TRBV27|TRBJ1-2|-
CASSRSRDRGSYNGYTF
TGTGCCAGCAGTCGGTCCCGGGACAGGGGATCATATAATGGCTACACCTTC
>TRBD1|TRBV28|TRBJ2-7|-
CASSSRDSSYEQYF
TGTGCCAGCAGTTCTCGGGACAGTTCCTACGAGCAGTACTTC
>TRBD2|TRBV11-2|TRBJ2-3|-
CASSLFLAGGTDTQYF
TGTGCCAGCAGCCTATTTCTAGCGGGAGGAACAGATACGCAGTATTTT
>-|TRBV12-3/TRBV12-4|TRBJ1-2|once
CASSPQKYGYTF
TGTGCCAGCAGCCCTCAGAAGTATGGCTACACCTTC